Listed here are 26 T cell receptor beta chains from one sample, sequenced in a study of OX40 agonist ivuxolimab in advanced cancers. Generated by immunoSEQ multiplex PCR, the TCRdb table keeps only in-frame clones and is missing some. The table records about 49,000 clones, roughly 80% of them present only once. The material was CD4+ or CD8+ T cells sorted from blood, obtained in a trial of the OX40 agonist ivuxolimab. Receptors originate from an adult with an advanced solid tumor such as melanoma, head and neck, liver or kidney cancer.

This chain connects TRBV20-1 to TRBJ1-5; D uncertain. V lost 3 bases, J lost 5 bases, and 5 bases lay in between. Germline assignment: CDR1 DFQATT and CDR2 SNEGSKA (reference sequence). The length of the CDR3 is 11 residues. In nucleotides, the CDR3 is TGCAGTGCTAGCGAGGATCAGCCCCAGCATTTT. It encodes CSASEDQPQHF.

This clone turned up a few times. The CDR3 loop reads CASSLSIGDLGTEAFF. CDR3 DNA: TGTGCCAGCAGCTTGAGCATCGGGGACTTGGGGACTGAAGCTTTCTTT. The chain combines TRBV5-5 with TRBJ1-1, with D possibly TRBD1 on 5 matching bases. Germline CDR1 SGHKS, CDR2 YYEKEE (reference sequence). Trimming left V 1 base short and J 5 bases short, with 18 bases between. The CDR3 contains 16 residues.

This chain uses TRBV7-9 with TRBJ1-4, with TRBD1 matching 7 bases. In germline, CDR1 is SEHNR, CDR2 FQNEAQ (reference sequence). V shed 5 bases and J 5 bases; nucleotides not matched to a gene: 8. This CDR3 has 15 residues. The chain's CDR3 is CASSDRQGGNEKLFF. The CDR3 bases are TGTGCCAGCAGCGACCGACAGGGAGGCAATGAAAAACTGTTTTTT.

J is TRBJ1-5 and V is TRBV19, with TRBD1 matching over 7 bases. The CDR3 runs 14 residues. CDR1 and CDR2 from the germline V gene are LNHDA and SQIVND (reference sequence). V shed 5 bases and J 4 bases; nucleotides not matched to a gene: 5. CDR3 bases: TGTGCCAGTAGTGGGGCAGGGGGTAATCAGCCCCAGCATTTT. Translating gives CASSGAGGNQPQHF. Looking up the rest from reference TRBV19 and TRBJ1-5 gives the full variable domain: DGGITQSPKYLFRKEGQNVTLSCEQNLNHDAMYWYRQDPGQGLRLIYYSQIVNDFQKGDIAEGYSVSREKKESFPLTVTSAQKNPTAFYLCASSGAGGNQPQHFGDGTRLSIL.

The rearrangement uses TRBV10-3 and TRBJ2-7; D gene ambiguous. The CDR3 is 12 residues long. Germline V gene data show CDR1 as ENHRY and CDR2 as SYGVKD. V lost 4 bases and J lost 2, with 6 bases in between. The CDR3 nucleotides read TGTGCCATCAGTGCGCAAGCCTACGAGCAGTACTTC. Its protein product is CAISAQAYEQYF.

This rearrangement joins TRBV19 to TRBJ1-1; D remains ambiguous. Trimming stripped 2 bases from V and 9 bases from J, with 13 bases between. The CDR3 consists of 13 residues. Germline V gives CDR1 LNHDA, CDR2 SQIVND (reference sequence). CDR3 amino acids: CASSIQVRRKAFF. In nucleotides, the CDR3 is TGTGCCAGTAGTATACAGGTCCGGCGCAAAGCTTTCTTT.

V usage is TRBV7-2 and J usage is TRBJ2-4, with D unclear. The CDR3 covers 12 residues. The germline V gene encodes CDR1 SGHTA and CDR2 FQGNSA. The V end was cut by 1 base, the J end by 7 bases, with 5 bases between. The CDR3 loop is CASSLVMNIQYF. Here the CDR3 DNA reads TGTGCCAGCAGCTTAGTCATGAACATTCAGTACTTC.

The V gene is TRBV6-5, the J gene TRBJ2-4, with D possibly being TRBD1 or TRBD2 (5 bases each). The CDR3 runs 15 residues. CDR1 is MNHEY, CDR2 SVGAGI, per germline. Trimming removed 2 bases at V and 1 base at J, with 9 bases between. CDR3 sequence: CASSYGTQAKNIQYF. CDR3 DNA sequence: TGTGCCAGCAGTTACGGGACCCAGGCCAAAAACATTCAGTACTTC.

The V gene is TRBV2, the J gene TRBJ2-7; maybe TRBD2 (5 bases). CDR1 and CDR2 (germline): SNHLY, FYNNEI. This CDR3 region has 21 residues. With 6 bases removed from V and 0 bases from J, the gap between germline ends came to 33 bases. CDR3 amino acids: CASRGTRGPSGSVTTSYEQYF. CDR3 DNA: TGTGCCAGCAGGGGCACGCGTGGCCCAAGTGGTAGCGTAACTACCTCCTACGAGCAGTACTTC.

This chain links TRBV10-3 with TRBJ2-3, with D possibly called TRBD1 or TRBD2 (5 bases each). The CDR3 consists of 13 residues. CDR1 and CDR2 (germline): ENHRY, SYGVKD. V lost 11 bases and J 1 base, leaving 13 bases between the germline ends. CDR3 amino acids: CALGEQGTDTQYF. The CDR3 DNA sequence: TGTGCCCTGGGGGAACAGGGCACAGATACGCAGTATTTT.

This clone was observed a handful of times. CDR3 DNA: TGTGCCAGCACCCTCGAGGAAAAACTGTTTTTT. Protein sequence: CASTLEEKLFF. This chain connects TRBV6-6 to TRBJ1-4, with no clear D. Germline assignment: CDR1 MNHNY and CDR2 SVGAGI (reference sequence). The CDR3 sequence is 11 residues long. The V and J ends lost 7 bases and 8 bases respectively, with 8 bases between them.

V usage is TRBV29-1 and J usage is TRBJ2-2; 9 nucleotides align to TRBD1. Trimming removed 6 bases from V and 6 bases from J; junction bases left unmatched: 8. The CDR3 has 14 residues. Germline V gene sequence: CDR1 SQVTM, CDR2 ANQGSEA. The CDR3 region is CSVLRDRESGELFF. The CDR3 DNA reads TGCAGCGTACTCCGGGACAGGGAGTCCGGGGAGCTGTTTTTT.

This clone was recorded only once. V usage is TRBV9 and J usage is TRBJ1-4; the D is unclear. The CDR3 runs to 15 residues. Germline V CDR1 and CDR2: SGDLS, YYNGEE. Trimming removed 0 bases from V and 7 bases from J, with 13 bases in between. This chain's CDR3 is CASSVAAAAGEKLFF. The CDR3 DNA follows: TGTGCCAGCAGCGTAGCGGCCGCCGCGGGTGAAAAACTGTTTTTT.

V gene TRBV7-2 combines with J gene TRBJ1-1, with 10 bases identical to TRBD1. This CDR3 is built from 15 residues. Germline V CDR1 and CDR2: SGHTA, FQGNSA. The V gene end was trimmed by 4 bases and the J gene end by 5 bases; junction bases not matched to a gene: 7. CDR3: CASSYRDRGYTEAFF. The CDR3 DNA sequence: TGTGCCAGCAGCTATAGGGACAGGGGTTATACTGAAGCTTTCTTT.

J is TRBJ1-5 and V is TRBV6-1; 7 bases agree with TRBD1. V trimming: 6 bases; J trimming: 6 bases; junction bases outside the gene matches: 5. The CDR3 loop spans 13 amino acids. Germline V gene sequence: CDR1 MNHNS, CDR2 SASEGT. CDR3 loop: CASSGQDGQPQHF. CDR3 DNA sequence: TGTGCCAGCAGCGGACAGGATGGTCAGCCCCAGCATTTT.

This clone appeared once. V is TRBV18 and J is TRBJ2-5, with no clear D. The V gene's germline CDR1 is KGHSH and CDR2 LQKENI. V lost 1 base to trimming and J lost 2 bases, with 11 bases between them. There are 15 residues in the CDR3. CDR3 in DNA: TGTGCCAGCTCACCACGGGTGGAGACTCAAGAGACCCAGTACTTC. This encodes CASSPRVETQETQYF. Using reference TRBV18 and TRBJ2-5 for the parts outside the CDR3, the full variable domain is NAGVMQNPRHLVRRRGQEARLRCSPMKGHSHVYWYRQLPEEGLKFMVYLQKENIIDESGMPKERFSAEFPKEGPSILRIQQVVRGDSAAYFCASSPRVETQETQYFGPGTRLLVL.

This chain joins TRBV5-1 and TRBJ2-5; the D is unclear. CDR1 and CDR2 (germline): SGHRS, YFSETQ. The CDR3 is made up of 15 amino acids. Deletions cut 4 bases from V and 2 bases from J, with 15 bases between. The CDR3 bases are TGCGCCAGCAGCGGTCCGGAGACGGCTCAAGAGACCCAGTACTTC. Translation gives CASSGPETAQETQYF.

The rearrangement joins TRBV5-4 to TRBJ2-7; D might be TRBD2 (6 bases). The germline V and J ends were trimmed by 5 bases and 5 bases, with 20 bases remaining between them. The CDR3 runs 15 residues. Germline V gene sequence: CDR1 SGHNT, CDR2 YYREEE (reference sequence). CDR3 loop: CASSLRMEGQNEQYF. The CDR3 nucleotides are TGTGCCAGCAGTTTGCGAATGGAGGGCCAGAACGAGCAGTACTTC.

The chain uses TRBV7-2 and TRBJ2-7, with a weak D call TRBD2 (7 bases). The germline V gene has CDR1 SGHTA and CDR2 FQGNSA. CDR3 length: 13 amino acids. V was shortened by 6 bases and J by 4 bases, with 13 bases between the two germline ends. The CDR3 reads CASREGGGYEQYF. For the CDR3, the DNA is TGTGCCAGCAGAGAGGGAGGGGGATACGAGCAGTACTTC.

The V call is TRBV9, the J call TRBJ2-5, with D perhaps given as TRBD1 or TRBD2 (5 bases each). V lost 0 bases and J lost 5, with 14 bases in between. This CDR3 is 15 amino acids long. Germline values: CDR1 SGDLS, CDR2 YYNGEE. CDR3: CASSVAGTWRETQYF. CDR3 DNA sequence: TGTGCCAGCAGCGTAGCTGGGACCTGGAGGGAGACCCAGTACTTC.

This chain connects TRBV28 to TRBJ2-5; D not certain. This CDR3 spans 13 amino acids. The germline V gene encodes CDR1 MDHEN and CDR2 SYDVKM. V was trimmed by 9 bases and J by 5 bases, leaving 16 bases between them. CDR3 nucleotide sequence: TGTGCCAGTAACCGGGCACCTACGGAGACCCAGTACTTC. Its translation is CASNRAPTETQYF.

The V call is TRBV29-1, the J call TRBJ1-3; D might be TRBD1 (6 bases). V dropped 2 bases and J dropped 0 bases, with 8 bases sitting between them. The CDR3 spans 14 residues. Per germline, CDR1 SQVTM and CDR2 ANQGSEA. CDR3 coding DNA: TGCAGCGTTGAACTGGGACACTCTGGAAACACCATATATTTT. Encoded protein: CSVELGHSGNTIYF.

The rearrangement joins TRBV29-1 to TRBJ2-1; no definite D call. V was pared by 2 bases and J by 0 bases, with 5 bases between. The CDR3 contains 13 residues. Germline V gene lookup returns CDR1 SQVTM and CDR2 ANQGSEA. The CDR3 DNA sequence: TGCAGCGTTGAAAAGTCCTCCTACAATGAGCAGTTCTTC. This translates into CSVEKSSYNEQFF.

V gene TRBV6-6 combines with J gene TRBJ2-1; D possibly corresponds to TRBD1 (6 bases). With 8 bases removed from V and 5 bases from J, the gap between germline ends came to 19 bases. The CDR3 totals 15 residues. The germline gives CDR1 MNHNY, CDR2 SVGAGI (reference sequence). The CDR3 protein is CASRYTGTFNNEQFF. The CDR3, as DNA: TGTGCCAGCCGATATACCGGGACATTTAACAATGAGCAGTTCTTC.

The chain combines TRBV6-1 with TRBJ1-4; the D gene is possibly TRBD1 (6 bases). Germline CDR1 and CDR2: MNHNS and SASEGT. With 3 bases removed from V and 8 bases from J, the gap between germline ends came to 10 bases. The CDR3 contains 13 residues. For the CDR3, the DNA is TGTGCCAGCAGTGACAGGGGAGAGGAAAAACTGTTTTTT. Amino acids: CASSDRGEEKLFF.

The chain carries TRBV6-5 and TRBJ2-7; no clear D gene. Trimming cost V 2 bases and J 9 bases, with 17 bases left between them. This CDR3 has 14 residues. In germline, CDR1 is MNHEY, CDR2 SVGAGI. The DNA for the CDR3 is TGTGCCAGCAGTTACACTTGGTCCAAGCAGGTGCAGTACTTC. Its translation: CASSYTWSKQVQYF.